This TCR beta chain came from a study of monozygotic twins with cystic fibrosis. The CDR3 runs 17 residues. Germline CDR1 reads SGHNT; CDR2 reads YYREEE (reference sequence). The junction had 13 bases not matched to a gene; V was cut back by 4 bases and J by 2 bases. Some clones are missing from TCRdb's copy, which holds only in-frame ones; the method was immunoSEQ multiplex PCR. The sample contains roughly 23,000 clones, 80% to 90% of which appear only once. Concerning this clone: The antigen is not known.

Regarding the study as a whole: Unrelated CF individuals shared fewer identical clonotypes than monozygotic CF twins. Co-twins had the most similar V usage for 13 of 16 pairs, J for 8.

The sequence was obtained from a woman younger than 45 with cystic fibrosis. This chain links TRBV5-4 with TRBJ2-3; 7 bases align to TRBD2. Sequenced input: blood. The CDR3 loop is CASSDKRGASHTDTQYF. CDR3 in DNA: TGTGCCAGCAGCGACAAGCGGGGAGCCTCCCACACAGATACGCAGTATTTT.